This TCR beta chain was recovered during a study of cytomegalovirus exposure and HLA in healthy donors. This clone was counted a few times. Vbeta (60) and Jbeta (13) primers were used in the PCR. Clones were read by immunoSEQ multiplex PCR, and TCRdb kept only the in-frame ones, dropping some. The data contain around 60,000 clones, over 60% of them seen just once; the ten biggest clones take up 20% to 25%. The CDR3 totals 13 residues. The source of this sequence is a man over 45 in good health and CMV-seropositive. Sequenced: PBMCs. The chain has TRBV7-5 and TRBJ2-7; TRBD2 is the table's D call, not checked against the DNA. TRBV7-5 is a known pseudogene. This chain's CDR3 is CVRSFGESYEQYF. The CDR3 nucleotides read TGTGTCAGAAGCTTCGGAGAATCCTACGAGCAGTACTTC.